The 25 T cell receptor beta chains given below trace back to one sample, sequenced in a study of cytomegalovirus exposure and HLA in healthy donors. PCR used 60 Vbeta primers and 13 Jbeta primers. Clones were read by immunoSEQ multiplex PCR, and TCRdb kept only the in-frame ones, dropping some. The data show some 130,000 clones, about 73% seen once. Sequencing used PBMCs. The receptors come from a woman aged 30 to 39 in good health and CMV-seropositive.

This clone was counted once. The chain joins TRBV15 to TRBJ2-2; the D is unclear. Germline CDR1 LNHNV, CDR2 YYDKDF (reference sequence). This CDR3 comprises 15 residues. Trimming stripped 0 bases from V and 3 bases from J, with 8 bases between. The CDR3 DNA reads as TGTGCCACCAGCAGAGATAGACTCCACACCGGGGAGCTGTTTTTT. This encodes CATSRDRLHTGELFF.

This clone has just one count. In DNA form, the CDR3 reads TGTGCCAGCCTTCCGGGGACTAGTAACGCAGGGGAGCTGTTTTTT. The encoded protein is CASLPGTSNAGELFF. The V and J genes are TRBV2 and TRBJ2-2; 8 bases align to TRBD2. Per germline, CDR1 SNHLY and CDR2 FYNNEI. The V segment lost 8 bases and the J segment 8 bases; nucleotides outside the gene matches: 13. CDR3 length: 15 residues. The full variable domain, its missing parts supplied by reference TRBV2 and TRBJ2-2, is EPEVTQTPSHQVTQMGQEVILRCVPISNHLYFYWYRQILGQKVEFLVSFYNNEISEKSEIFDDQFSVERPDGSNFTLKIRSTKLEDSAMYFCASLPGTSNAGELFFGEGSRLTVL.

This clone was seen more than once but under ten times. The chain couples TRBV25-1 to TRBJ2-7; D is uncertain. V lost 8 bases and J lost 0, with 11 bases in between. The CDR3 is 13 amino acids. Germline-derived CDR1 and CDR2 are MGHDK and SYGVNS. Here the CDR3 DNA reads TGTGCCAGCCAGCCGTCTAGCTCCTACGAGCAGTACTTC. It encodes CASQPSSSYEQYF.

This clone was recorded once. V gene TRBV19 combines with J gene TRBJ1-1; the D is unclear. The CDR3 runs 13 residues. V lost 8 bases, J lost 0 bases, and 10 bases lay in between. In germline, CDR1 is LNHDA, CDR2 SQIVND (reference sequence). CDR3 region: CASWSPMNTEAFF. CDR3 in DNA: TGTGCCAGTTGGAGCCCCATGAACACTGAAGCTTTCTTT. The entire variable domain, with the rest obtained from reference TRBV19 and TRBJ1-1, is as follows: DGGITQSPKYLFRKEGQNVTLSCEQNLNHDAMYWYRQDPGQGLRLIYYSQIVNDFQKGDIAEGYSVSREKKESFPLTVTSAQKNPTAFYLCASWSPMNTEAFFGQGTRLTVV.

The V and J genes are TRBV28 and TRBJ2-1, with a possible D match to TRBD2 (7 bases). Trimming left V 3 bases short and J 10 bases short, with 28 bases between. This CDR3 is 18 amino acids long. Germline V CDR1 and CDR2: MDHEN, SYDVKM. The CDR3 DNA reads TGTGCCAGCAGTTTTCTCATGAGCCCAAATGCGGGGGCTTGGGAGCAGTTCTTC. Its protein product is CASSFLMSPNAGAWEQFF.

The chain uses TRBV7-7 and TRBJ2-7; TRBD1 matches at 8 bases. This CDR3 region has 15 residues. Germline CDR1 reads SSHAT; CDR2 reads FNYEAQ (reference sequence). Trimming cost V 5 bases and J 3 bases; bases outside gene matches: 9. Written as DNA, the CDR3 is TGTGCCAGCAGCGTCGGGACAGGAGGCCACTACGAGCAGTACTTC. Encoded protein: CASSVGTGGHYEQYF.

CDR3 in amino acids: CASSDRASGAYEQYF. Written as DNA, the CDR3 is TGCGCCAGCAGTGACCGCGCTAGCGGGGCCTACGAGCAGTACTTC. V gene TRBV10-2 combines with J gene TRBJ2-7; 9 bases fit TRBD2. J was trimmed by 2 bases and V by 3 bases; bases with no gene match: 5. The germline V gene has CDR1 WSHSY and CDR2 SAAADI. The CDR3 totals 15 residues.

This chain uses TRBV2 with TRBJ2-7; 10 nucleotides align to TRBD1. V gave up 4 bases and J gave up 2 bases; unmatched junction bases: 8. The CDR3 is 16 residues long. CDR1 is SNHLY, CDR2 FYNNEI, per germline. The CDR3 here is CASSVGTGVTPYEQYF. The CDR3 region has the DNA TGTGCCAGCAGTGTAGGGACAGGGGTCACCCCCTACGAGCAGTACTTC.

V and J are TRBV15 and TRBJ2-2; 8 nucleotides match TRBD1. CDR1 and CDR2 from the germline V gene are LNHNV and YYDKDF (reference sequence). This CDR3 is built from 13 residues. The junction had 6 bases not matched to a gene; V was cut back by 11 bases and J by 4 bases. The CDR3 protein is CACRQGTTGELFF. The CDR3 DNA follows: TGTGCCTGTCGACAGGGGACCACCGGGGAGCTGTTTTTT.

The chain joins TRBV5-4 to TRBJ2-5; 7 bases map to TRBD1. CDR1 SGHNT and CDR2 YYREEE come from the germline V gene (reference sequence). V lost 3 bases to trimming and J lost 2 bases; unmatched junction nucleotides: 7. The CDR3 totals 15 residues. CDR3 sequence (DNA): TGTGCCAGCAGCTCCCAAGGACAGGCTCAAGAGACCCAGTACTTC. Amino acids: CASSSQGQAQETQYF.

CDR3 nucleotides: TGCGCCAGCAGCTTAAAAACGGGGGGGCTTGAGACCCAGTACTTC. Amino acids: CASSLKTGGLETQYF. The chain joins TRBV5-1 to TRBJ2-5, with 8 bases that match TRBD2. The V gene's germline CDR1 is SGHRS and CDR2 YFSETQ. V lost 2 bases and J lost 5; bases outside the gene matches: 8. CDR3 length: 15 residues.

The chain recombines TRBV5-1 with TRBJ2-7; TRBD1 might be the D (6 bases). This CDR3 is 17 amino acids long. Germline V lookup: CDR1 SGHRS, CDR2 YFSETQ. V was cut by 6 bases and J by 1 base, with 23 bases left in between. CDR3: CASTLGGTGYHSYEQYF. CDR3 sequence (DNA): TGCGCCAGCACCCTAGGCGGTACAGGGTATCATTCCTACGAGCAGTACTTC.

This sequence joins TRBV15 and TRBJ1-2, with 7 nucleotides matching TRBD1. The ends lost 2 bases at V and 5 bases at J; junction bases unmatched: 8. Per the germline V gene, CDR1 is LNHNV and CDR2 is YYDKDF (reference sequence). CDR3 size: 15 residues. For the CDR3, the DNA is TGTGCCACCAGCAGACCGGACAGGCAGGGGTATGGCTACACCTTC. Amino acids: CATSRPDRQGYGYTF.

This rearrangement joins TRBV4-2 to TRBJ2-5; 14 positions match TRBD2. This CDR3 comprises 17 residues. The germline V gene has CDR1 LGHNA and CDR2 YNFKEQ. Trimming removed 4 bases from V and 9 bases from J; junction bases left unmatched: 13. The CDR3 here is CASSPRTSGGPIGAQYF. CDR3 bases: TGTGCCAGCAGCCCCCGGACTAGCGGGGGGCCCATAGGTGCCCAGTACTTC.

The CDR3 bases are TGTGCCAGCAGCCTCTTAGGGAGCGAAAACATTCAGTACTTC. Protein sequence: CASSLLGSENIQYF. The chain has TRBV27 and TRBJ2-4; D might be TRBD2 (5 bases). The length of the CDR3 is 14 residues. V lost 6 bases, J lost 5 bases, and 14 bases lay in between. CDR1 and CDR2 from the germline V gene are MNHEY and SMNVEV (reference sequence).

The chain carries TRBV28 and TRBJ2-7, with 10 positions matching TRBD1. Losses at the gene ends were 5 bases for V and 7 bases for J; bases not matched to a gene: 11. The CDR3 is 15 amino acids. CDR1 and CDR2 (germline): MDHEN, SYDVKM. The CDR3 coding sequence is TGTGCCAGCAGTCCCCCGGGGGACAGGGGACATGAGCAGTACTTC. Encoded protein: CASSPPGDRGHEQYF.

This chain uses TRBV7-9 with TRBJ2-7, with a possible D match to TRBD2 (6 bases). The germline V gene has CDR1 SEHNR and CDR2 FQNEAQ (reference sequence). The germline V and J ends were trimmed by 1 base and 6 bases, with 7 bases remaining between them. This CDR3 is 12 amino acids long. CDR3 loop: CASSLGGLEQYF. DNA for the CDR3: TGTGCCAGCAGCTTAGGGGGACTCGAGCAGTACTTC.

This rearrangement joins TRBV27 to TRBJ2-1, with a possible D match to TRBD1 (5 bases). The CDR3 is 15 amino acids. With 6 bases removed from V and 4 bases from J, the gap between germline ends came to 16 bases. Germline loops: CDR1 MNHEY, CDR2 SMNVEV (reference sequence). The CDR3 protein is CASRRRQGPYNEQFF. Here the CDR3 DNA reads TGTGCCAGCAGACGCCGCCAGGGTCCATACAATGAGCAGTTCTTC.

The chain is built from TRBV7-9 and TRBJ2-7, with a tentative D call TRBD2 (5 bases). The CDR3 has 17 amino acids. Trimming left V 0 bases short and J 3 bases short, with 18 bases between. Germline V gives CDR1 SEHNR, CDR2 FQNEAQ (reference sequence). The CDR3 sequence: CASSLARASRRDYEQYF. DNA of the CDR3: TGTGCCAGCAGCTTAGCGCGGGCAAGTAGGAGAGACTACGAGCAGTACTTC.

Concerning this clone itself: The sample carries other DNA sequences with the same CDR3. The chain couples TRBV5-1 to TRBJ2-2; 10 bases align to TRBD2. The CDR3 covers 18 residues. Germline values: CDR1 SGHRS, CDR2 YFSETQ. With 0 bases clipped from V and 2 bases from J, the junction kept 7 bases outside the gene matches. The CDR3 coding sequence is TGCGCCAGCAGCTTGGAGCCACCTAGCGGGGGAAACACCGGGGAGCTGTTTTTT. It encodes CASSLEPPSGGNTGELFF.

The DNA of the CDR3 is TGTGCCATCACCCAAGACAGGCGAAACACCATATATTTT. Protein: CAITQDRRNTIYF. The chain carries TRBV10-3 and TRBJ1-3; D may be TRBD1 (6 bases). This CDR3 region has 13 residues. Trimming shortened V by 7 bases and J by 5 bases, and 12 bases separated the two germline ends. Per the germline V gene, CDR1 is ENHRY and CDR2 is SYGVKD.

CDR3 DNA: TGTGCCAGCAGCCCAAACTGGCCGGGCGAGCAGTACTTC. It is translated as CASSPNWPGEQYF. This chain uses TRBV28 with TRBJ2-7; D is ambiguous. V lost 6 bases, J lost 6 bases, and 15 bases lay in between. The CDR3 consists of 13 residues. The germline V gene has CDR1 MDHEN and CDR2 SYDVKM.

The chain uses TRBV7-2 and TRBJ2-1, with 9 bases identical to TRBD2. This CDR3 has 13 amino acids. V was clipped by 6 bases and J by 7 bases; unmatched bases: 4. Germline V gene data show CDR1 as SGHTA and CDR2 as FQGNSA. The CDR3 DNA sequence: TGTGCCAGCAGAGCGGGGGGCTATAATGAGCAGTTCTTC. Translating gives CASRAGGYNEQFF.

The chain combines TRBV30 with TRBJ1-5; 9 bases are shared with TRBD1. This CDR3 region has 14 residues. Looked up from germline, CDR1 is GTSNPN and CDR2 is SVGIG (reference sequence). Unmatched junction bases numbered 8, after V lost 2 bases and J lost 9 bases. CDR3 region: CAWSLGTGFPPQHF. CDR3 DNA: TGTGCCTGGAGTCTAGGGACAGGGTTCCCGCCCCAGCATTTT.

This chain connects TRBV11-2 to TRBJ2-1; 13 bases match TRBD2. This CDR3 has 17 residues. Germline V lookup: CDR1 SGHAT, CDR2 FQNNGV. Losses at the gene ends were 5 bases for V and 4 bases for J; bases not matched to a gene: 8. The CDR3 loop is CASSARLAGGLYNEQFF. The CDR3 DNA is TGTGCCAGCAGCGCTAGACTAGCGGGGGGCCTTTACAATGAGCAGTTCTTC.